The present TCR beta chain was sequenced within a study of cytomegalovirus exposure and HLA in healthy donors. Study at large: Roughly 80 million unique TCRs from HLA-typed donors made up an early data release. Study-wide points: Previously analyzed data showed that most TCR beta V segments were productive at a frequency of about 87% or about 30%.

Per the germline V gene, CDR1 is SGDLS and CDR2 is YYNGEE. Between the trimmed V and J ends, which lost 4 bases and 4 bases, there was a span of 12 bases. The CDR3 covers 14 residues. With regard to this clone: Its target is unknown.

Use of 60 Vbeta and 13 Jbeta primers characterized the PCR. Generated by immunoSEQ multiplex PCR, the TCRdb table keeps only in-frame clones and is missing some. The sample table sets out around 140,000 clones. The sample consisted of PBMCs. This receptor was identified in a man aged 18 to 30 in good health and CMV-seronegative. The rearrangement links TRBV9 to TRBJ1-3; the D gene is possibly TRBD1 (6 bases). CDR3 sequence: CASSLQGKGNTIYF. The CDR3 DNA is TGTGCCAGCAGCCTACAGGGAAAAGGAAACACCATATATTTT.